Listed here are 27 T cell receptor beta chains from one sample, sequenced in a study of blood T cells in healthy people across ages. A second PCR of 7 to 11 cycles used a sample-barcoded 5' primer and a J-beta primer mix. TCRdb re-called the 5' RACE reads with MiXCR, one entry per CDR3 protein. Among 850,000 or so distinct CDR3 sequences, roughly 26% were seen once, and the ten largest hold 15% to 20%. Sequenced: blood. The receptors stem from a woman at least 80 years old in good health.

This chain links TRBV12-3 or TRBV12-4 with TRBJ1-1; maybe TRBD1 (5 bases). The CDR3 totals 13 residues. V was pared by 6 bases and J by 8 bases, with 16 bases between. The CDR3 nucleotides read TGTGCCAGCAGGATTCCTTCCGGGGCGGAAGCTTTCTTT. Residues: CASRIPSGAEAFF.

Comment on this clonotype: Sequence at one end of the junction differs from germline and may be a read error. The V gene is TRBV5-1, the J gene TRBJ2-2; no definite D call. This CDR3 has 17 residues. Germline assignment: CDR1 SGHRS and CDR2 YFSETQ. Here the CDR3 reads CASTAPQDYPNTRELFF. The DNA for the CDR3 is TGCGCCAGCACCGCCCCCCAGGATTACCCGAACACCCGGGAGCTGTTTTTT.

This clonotype was recorded many times. The chain is built from TRBV5-5 and TRBJ1-5; D remains unclear. The V gene's germline CDR1 is SGHKS and CDR2 YYEKEE (reference sequence). V lost 1 base and J 0 bases, leaving 17 bases between the germline ends. CDR3 length equals 18 residues. The CDR3 coding sequence is TGTGCCAGCAGCTTGCGTCTCCAAGGCAGTCTTAGCAATCAGCCCCAGCATTTT. Its translation is CASSLRLQGSLSNQPQHF.

The chain combines TRBV19 with TRBJ2-1; 7 bases are shared with TRBD1. The germline CDR1 and CDR2 sequences are LNHDA and SQIVND (reference sequence). Losses at the gene ends were 5 bases for V and 3 bases for J; bases not matched to a gene: 7. This CDR3 contains 15 residues. This CDR3 is CASSAGTADYNEQFF. The CDR3 bases are TGTGCCAGTAGTGCCGGGACAGCGGACTACAATGAGCAGTTCTTC.

The chain couples TRBV12-3 or TRBV12-4 to TRBJ2-1; D uncertain. Trimming stripped 6 bases from V and 9 bases from J, with 9 bases between. CDR3 length: 11 amino acids. CDR3 bases: TGTGCCAGCAGAAGATCGGTTGAGCAGTTCTTC. This codes for CASRRSVEQFF.

The sample holds many counts of this clonotype. The chain uses TRBV7-9 and TRBJ1-2, with 9 bases aligning to TRBD1. The CDR3 sequence is 15 residues long. The germline V gene has CDR1 SEHNR and CDR2 FQNEAQ (reference sequence). With V trimmed by 2 bases and J by 6 bases, 7 bases remained unmatched. The chain's CDR3 is CASSLLGDRAHGYTF. The CDR3 bases are TGTGCCAGCAGCTTACTTGGGGACAGGGCCCATGGCTACACCTTC.

The chain joins TRBV6-2 or TRBV6-3 to TRBJ2-1, with TRBD2 matching over 10 bases. This CDR3 has 13 residues. The V and J ends lost 4 bases and 9 bases, in that order; junction bases with no gene match: 3. The germline gives CDR1 MNHEY, CDR2 SVGEGT. The CDR3 DNA is TGTGCCAGCAGTTCACTAGCGGGACTTGAGCAGTTCTTC. Protein product: CASSSLAGLEQFF.

The chain uses TRBV20-1 and TRBJ1-1, with unresolved D. In germline, CDR1 is DFQATT, CDR2 SNEGSKA (reference sequence). The CDR3 has 12 amino acids. Trimming took off 1 base at V and 11 bases at J, with 14 bases between the two ends. The CDR3 loop is CSARGLTRGAFF. The CDR3 coding sequence is TGCAGTGCTAGAGGGCTCACTAGAGGGGCTTTCTTT.

Concerning this clonotype itself: A much larger clone differs from this one at a single base, so this may be a read error. The rearrangement uses TRBV7-2 and TRBJ2-3, with 9 bases matching TRBD2. The CDR3 loop spans 16 amino acids. Germline V gene data show CDR1 as SGHTA and CDR2 as FQGNSA. V lost 5 bases and J lost 1; bases outside the gene matches: 7. The CDR3 protein is CASSHQAGGRTDTQYF. CDR3 nucleotides: TGTGCCAGCAGCCATCAAGCGGGGGGCCGCACAGATACGCAGTATTTT.

This clonotype was counted ten times or more. The chain is built from TRBV15 and TRBJ2-1; 8 bases align to TRBD1. V lost 5 bases to trimming and J lost 4 bases; unmatched junction nucleotides: 4. Germline-derived CDR1 and CDR2 are LNHNV and YYDKDF (reference sequence). The CDR3 sequence is 14 residues long. CDR3 in DNA: TGTGCCACCAGCGAGGACAGGGCTTACAATGAGCAGTTCTTC. Translation gives CATSEDRAYNEQFF.

This clonotype was counted at least ten times. The CDR3 here is CATSDLRGREQYF. CDR3 in DNA: TGTGCCACCAGTGATTTGAGGGGGCGCGAGCAGTACTTC. This chain joins TRBV24-1 and TRBJ2-7; 7 bases line up with TRBD1. The CDR3 has 13 residues. V was pared by 0 bases and J by 6 bases, with 1 base of the junction left unmatched. Germline CDR1 reads KGHDR; CDR2 reads SFDVKD.

At least ten counts were recorded for this clonotype. The chain combines TRBV28 with TRBJ2-7; a weak D match, TRBD1 (5 bases). This CDR3 region has 12 residues. The V gene lost 5 bases and the J gene lost 3 bases, with 8 bases spanning the gap. CDR1 is MDHEN, CDR2 SYDVKM, per germline. The CDR3 here is CASSPTVYEQYF. The CDR3 DNA sequence: TGTGCCAGCAGTCCGACAGTCTACGAGCAGTACTTC.

The V and J genes are TRBV5-4 and TRBJ2-7; TRBD1 matches 7 bases. The germline V gene has CDR1 SGHNT and CDR2 YYREEE (reference sequence). V lost 3 bases and J lost 4; bases outside the gene matches: 13. The CDR3 covers 16 residues. The CDR3 sequence: CASSSPARQGGYEQYF. In DNA form, the CDR3 reads TGTGCCAGCAGCTCGCCGGCGAGACAGGGTGGGTACGAGCAGTACTTC.

Regarding this clonotype: A much more abundant neighbour one base away suggests this may be a read error. This chain links TRBV28 with TRBJ2-7, with D possibly being TRBD2 (6 bases). This CDR3 comprises 11 residues. The germline gives CDR1 MDHEN, CDR2 SYDVKM. V was pared by 10 bases and J by 5 bases, with 12 bases between. DNA for the CDR3: TGTGCCATTGGGGGGTACGACGAGCAGTACTTC. This translates into CAIGGYDEQYF.

This chain connects TRBV27 to TRBJ1-5; tentatively, D is TRBD1 (6 bases). V lost 5 bases and J 5 bases, leaving 19 bases between the germline ends. CDR3 length: 16 residues. Germline V lookup: CDR1 MNHEY, CDR2 SMNVEV (reference sequence). The CDR3 region has the DNA TGTGCCAGCAGTCCCTTCGGGACAAACCCGCATCAGCCCCAGCATTTT. It codes for CASSPFGTNPHQPQHF.

The chain has TRBV28 and TRBJ1-6; D is perhaps TRBD1 (5 bases). The CDR3 has 17 residues. Germline values: CDR1 MDHEN, CDR2 SYDVKM. The V end lost 3 bases, the J end lost 6 bases, and 18 bases lay between the germline ends. CDR3 DNA sequence: TGTGCCAGCAGTTTGGGTCGAGGGACGGGTTTTAATTCACCCCTCCACTTT. Protein sequence: CASSLGRGTGFNSPLHF.

V and J are TRBV18 and TRBJ1-6; D is ambiguous. This CDR3 is built from 15 residues. Trimming pared 3 bases from V and 6 bases from J, leaving 12 bases between. Germline V gene lookup returns CDR1 KGHSH and CDR2 LQKENI. The CDR3 DNA reads TGTGCCAGCTCACCGATGGGCAGATTTAATTCACCCCTCCACTTT. It codes for CASSPMGRFNSPLHF.

This clonotype came up many times. The chain joins TRBV5-1 to TRBJ1-2; D remains ambiguous. The CDR3 loop spans 14 amino acids. The germline CDR1 and CDR2 sequences are SGHRS and YFSETQ. Trimming took off 4 bases at V and 6 bases at J, with 16 bases between the two ends. The CDR3 nucleotides are TGCGCCAGCAGCCCAGTGACGGGGATCCATGGCTACACCTTC. Its protein is CASSPVTGIHGYTF.

The rearrangement uses TRBV20-1 and TRBJ2-3, with 9 bases aligning to TRBD2. Germline CDR1 reads DFQATT; CDR2 reads SNEGSKA (reference sequence). CDR3 length equals 15 residues. The V gene end was trimmed by 0 bases and the J gene end by 2 bases; junction bases not matched to a gene: 3. The CDR3 DNA follows: TGCAGTGCTAGAGACAGCGGGGGGAACACAGATACGCAGTATTTT. It specifies CSARDSGGNTDTQYF.

In regard to this clonotype: A junction end diverges from the germline sequence, so it may reflect a read error. This rearrangement joins TRBV7-9 to TRBJ2-1, with 12 bases identical to TRBD1. This CDR3 spans 15 amino acids. Germline V gene data show CDR1 as SEHNR and CDR2 as FQNEAQ (reference sequence). CDR3 nucleotides: TGTGCCAGCAGCGAGGCCGGGACAGGGGGCAATGAGCACTTCTTC. It translates to CASSEAGTGGNEHFF. The full variable domain, its missing parts supplied by reference TRBV7-9 and TRBJ2-1, is DTGVSQNPRHKITKRGQNVTFRCDPISEHNRLYWYRQTLGQGPEFLTYFQNEAQLEKSRLLSDRFSAERPKGSFSTLEIQRTEQGDSAMYLCASSEAGTGGNEHFFGPGTRLTVL.

V and J are TRBV10-3 and TRBJ2-1; 7 bases are shared with TRBD1. The CDR3 is 12 residues long. Trimming at V came to 3 bases and at J to 9 bases, leaving 2 bases not matched to a gene. In germline, CDR1 is ENHRY, CDR2 SYGVKD. The CDR3: CAISDPGGEQFF. The CDR3 coding sequence is TGTGCCATCAGTGACCCAGGGGGTGAGCAGTTCTTC.

This clonotype was picked up a small number of times. The gene calls are TRBV2 and TRBJ1-5; 7 bases map to TRBD1. CDR1 SNHLY and CDR2 FYNNEI come from the germline V gene. V trimming: 4 bases; J trimming: 1 base; junction bases outside the gene matches: 7. This CDR3 contains 16 residues. CDR3 in DNA: TGTGCCAGCAGTGTTATGAGGGGGCAGAGCAATCAGCCCCAGCATTTT. Encoded protein: CASSVMRGQSNQPQHF.

This clonotype has only a few counts. Germline and junction disagree at one end, which may indicate a read error. The genes are TRBV28 and TRBJ2-1; 10 bases align to TRBD2. Germline CDR1 and CDR2: MDHEN and SYDVKM. CDR3 length: 12 residues. CDR3 protein: CVSSVLAGDAFF. As DNA, the CDR3 is TGTGTCAGCAGTGTCCTAGCGGGGGACGCGTTCTTC.

The chain employs TRBV5-1 and TRBJ1-1, with 9 bases identical to TRBD1. CDR1 and CDR2 from the germline V gene are SGHRS and YFSETQ. The trim removed 10 bases at V and 0 bases at J, leaving 13 bases unmatched. CDR3 size: 16 residues. In nucleotides, the CDR3 is TGCGCCTCGGGGACAGGGAATCCTATCATGAACACTGAAGCTTTCTTT. Its translation: CASGTGNPIMNTEAFF.

The rearrangement joins TRBV6-2 or TRBV6-3 to TRBJ1-1; D unresolved. Germline V lookup: CDR1 MNHEY, CDR2 SVGEGT. This CDR3 spans 15 amino acids. V dropped 0 bases and J dropped 1 base, with 9 bases sitting between them. Here the CDR3 reads CASSYSDSRNTEAFF. CDR3 nucleotides: TGTGCCAGCAGTTACTCGGACTCCCGGAACACTGAAGCTTTCTTT.

This clonotype has ten or more counts. This sequence joins TRBV20-1 and TRBJ1-1; weak D call: TRBD1 (5 bases). The germline V gene has CDR1 DFQATT and CDR2 SNEGSKA (reference sequence). The CDR3 sequence is 15 residues long. Trimming removed 5 bases at V and 1 base at J, with 17 bases between. Here the CDR3 DNA reads TGCAGTGCTCCCGACTACAGGCGGGGGAACACTGAAGCTTTCTTT. This codes for CSAPDYRRGNTEAFF.

The chain recombines TRBV7-9 with TRBJ2-3, with 9 bases aligning to TRBD1. Germline values: CDR1 SEHNR, CDR2 FQNEAQ (reference sequence). This CDR3 spans 15 amino acids. The ends lost 5 bases at V and 11 bases at J; junction bases unmatched: 14. CDR3 loop: CASSAPDRGNYEQYF. The CDR3 DNA sequence: TGTGCCAGCAGCGCCCCGGACAGGGGAAATTACGAGCAGTATTTT.